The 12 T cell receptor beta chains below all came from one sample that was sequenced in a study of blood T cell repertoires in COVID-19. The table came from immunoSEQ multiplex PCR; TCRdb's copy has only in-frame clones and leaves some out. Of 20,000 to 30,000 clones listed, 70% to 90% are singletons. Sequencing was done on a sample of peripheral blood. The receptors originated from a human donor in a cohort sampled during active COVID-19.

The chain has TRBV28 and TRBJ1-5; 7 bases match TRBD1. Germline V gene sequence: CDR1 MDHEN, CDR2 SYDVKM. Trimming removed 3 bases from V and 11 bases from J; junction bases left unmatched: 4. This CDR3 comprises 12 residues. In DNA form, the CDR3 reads TGTGCCAGCAGTTTCGGCCAGGGGGCCCAGCATTTT. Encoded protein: CASSFGQGAQHF.

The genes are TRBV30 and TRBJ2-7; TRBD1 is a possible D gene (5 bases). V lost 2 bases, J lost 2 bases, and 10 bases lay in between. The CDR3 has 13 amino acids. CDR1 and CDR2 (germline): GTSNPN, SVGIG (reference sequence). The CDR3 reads CAWSSQGPYEQYF. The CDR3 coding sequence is TGTGCCTGGAGTTCCCAGGGTCCCTACGAGCAGTACTTC.

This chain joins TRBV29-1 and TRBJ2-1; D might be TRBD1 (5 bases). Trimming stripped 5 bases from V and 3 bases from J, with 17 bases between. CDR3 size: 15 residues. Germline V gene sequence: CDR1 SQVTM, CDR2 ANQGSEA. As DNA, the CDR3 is TGCAGCGTTCGCCGGCGTGACAGCTACTACAATGAGCAGTTCTTC. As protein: CSVRRRDSYYNEQFF.

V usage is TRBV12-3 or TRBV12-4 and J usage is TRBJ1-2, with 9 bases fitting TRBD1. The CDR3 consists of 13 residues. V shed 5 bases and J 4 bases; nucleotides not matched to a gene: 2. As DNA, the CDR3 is TGTGCCAGCAGTCCGGACAGGGGCTATGGCTACACCTTC. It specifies CASSPDRGYGYTF.

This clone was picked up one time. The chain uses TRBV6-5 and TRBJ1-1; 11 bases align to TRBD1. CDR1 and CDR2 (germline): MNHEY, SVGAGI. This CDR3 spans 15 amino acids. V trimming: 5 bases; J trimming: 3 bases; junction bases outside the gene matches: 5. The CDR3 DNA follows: TGTGCCAGCAGTACCGGGACAGGGGGTGACACTGAAGCTTTCTTT. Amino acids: CASSTGTGGDTEAFF.

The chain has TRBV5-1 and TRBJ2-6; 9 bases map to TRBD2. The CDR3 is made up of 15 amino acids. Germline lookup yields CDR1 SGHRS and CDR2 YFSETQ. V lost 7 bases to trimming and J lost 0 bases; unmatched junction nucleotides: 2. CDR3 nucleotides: TGCGCCAGCTATAGCGGGAGCTCTGGGGCCAACGTCCTGACTTTC. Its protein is CASYSGSSGANVLTF.

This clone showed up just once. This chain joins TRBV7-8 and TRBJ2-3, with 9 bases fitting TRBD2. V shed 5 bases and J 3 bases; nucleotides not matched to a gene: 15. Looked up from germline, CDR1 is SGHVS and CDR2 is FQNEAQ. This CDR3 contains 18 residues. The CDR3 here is CASSPSLAGTLRTDTQYF. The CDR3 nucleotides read TGTGCCAGCAGCCCCAGTCTAGCGGGAACCCTTCGGACAGATACGCAGTATTTT.

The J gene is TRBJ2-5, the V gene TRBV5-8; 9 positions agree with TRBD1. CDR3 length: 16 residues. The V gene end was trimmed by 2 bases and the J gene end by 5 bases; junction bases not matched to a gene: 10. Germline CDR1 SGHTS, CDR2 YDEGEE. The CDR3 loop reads CASSLNGQGSGETQYF. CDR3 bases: TGTGCCAGCAGCTTAAACGGACAGGGGAGTGGGGAGACCCAGTACTTC.

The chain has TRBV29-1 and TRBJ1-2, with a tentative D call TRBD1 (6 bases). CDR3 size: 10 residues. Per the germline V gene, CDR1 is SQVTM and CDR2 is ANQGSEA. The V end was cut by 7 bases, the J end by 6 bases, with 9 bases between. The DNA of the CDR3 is TGCAGCGACAGGGCGGATGGCTACACCTTC. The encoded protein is CSDRADGYTF.

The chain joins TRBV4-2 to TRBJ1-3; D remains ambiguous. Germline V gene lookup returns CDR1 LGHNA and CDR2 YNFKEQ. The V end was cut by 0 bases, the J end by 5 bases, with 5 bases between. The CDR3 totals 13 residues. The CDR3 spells CASSQDPRNTIYF. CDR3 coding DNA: TGTGCCAGCAGCCAAGATCCTCGAAACACCATATATTTT.

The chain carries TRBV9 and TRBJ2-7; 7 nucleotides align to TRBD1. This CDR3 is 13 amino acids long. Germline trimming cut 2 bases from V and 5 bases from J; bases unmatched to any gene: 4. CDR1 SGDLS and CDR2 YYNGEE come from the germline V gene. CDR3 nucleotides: TGTGCCAGCAGCGTCGGACAGGTAGACGAGCAGTACTTC. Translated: CASSVGQVDEQYF. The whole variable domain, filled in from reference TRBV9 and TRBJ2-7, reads DSGVTQTPKHLITATGQRVTLRCSPRSGDLSVYWYQQSLDQGLQFLIQYYNGEERAKGNILERFSAQQFPDLHSELNLSSLELGDSALYFCASSVGQVDEQYFGPGTRLTVT.

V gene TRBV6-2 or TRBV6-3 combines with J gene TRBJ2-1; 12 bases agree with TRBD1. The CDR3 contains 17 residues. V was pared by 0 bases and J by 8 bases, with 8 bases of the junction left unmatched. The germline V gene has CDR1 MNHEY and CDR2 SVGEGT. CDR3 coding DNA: TGTGCCAGCAGTTACTCGTTCGGGGACAGGGGGCGACATGAGCAGTTCTTC. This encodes CASSYSFGDRGRHEQFF.